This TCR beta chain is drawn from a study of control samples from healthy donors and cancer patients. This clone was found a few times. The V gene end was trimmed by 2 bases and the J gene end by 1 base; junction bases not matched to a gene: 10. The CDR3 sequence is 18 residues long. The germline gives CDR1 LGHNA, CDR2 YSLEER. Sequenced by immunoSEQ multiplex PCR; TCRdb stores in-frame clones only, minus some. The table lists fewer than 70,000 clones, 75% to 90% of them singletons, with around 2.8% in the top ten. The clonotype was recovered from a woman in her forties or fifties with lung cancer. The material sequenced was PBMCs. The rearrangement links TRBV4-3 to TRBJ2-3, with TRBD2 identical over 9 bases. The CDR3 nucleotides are TGCGCCAGCAGCCAACGCGGGGGGGACCTAGTAGGCACAGATACGCAGTATTTT. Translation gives CASSQRGGDLVGTDTQYF.